This T cell receptor beta chain stems from a study of response to subunit inactivated influenza vaccine. Study outcomes and limitations: Authors proposed each seasonal influenza vaccination draws in few new T cells.

One entry per CDR3 protein results from TCRdb running MiXCR on the RT-PCR reads. The sample includes hundreds of thousands of distinct CDR3 sequences, around 8% of them seen just once. CDR1 and CDR2 from the germline V gene are SGHNT and YYREEE (reference sequence). The V end lost 4 bases, the J end lost 4 bases, and 17 bases lay between the germline ends. The CDR3 is made up of 16 amino acids. This clonotype was seen once. Its antigen is not known. Source: PBMCs from blood, taken around 25 months after vaccination. The receptor was isolated from a man aged 50 to 75 who received an inactivated influenza vaccine. J is TRBJ2-2 and V is TRBV5-4; a weak D match, TRBD2 (5 bases). The CDR3 sequence is CASSPAGDPSTGELFF. For the CDR3, the DNA is TGTGCCAGCAGCCCTGCCGGGGATCCGAGCACCGGGGAGCTGTTTTTT.